Each of the 21 T cell receptor beta chains below was sequenced from the same sample in a study of T-cell reconstitution after alpha-beta-depleted transplantation in children. A library of TCRbeta sequences, prepared with unique molecular identifiers, was generated. A single record per CDR3 protein comes from TCRdb applying MiXCR to the PCR reads. Here the sample spans 190,000 or so distinct CDR3 sequences, about 6.4% being singletons. Here the sequenced sample was PBMCs from the stem cell graft donor, taken from the stem cell graft. These receptors were obtained from a human donor who donated a stem cell graft to a child with Wiskott-Aldrich syndrome.

The table lists this clonotype with many counts. This chain uses TRBV12-3 or TRBV12-4 with TRBJ1-1, with D maybe TRBD1 (6 bases). This CDR3 has 15 amino acids. Trimming took off 2 bases at V and 1 base at J, with 11 bases between the two ends. CDR3 amino acids: CASSLYRGQNTEAFF. CDR3 DNA: TGTGCCAGCAGTTTATATCGGGGGCAGAACACTGAAGCTTTCTTT.

This chain joins TRBV3-1 and TRBJ2-1; 8 nucleotides agree with TRBD2. J gave up 2 bases and V 0 bases, and 6 bases lay outside the gene matches. This CDR3 has 17 amino acids. The germline V gene has CDR1 LGHDT and CDR2 YNNKEL (reference sequence). CDR3 coding DNA: TGTGCCAGCAGCCAAGAATTAGGGCGGGAGGCCTACAATGAGCAGTTCTTC. Its translation: CASSQELGREAYNEQFF.

The chain couples TRBV7-9 to TRBJ2-7; 8 nucleotides match TRBD1. CDR1 and CDR2 (germline): SEHNR, FQNEAQ (reference sequence). CDR3 length: 15 amino acids. The V gene end was trimmed by 5 bases and the J gene end by 3 bases; junction bases not matched to a gene: 9. The CDR3 DNA follows: TGTGCCAGCAGCCACGCAGGGACAGGAGACTACGAGCAGTACTTC. Amino acid sequence: CASSHAGTGDYEQYF.

The genes are TRBV30 and TRBJ2-6, with 14 positions matching TRBD2. Germline assignment: CDR1 GTSNPN and CDR2 SVGIG (reference sequence). With 1 base clipped from V and 0 bases from J, the junction kept 11 bases outside the gene matches. The CDR3 is 21 residues long. CDR3 in DNA: TGTGCCTGGAGTGGCGGGACTAGCGGGAGAAACCCCCTCTCTGGGGCCAACGTCCTGACTTTC. It encodes CAWSGGTSGRNPLSGANVLTF.

This clonotype was picked up many times. The chain couples TRBV12-3 or TRBV12-4 to TRBJ2-1; D may be TRBD1 or TRBD2 (5 bases each). V shed 6 bases and J shed 7 bases, with 19 bases lying between them. This CDR3 contains 15 residues. CDR3 residues: CASRPPRGPGNEQFF. The CDR3 DNA follows: TGTGCCAGCAGACCCCCGAGGGGTCCAGGGAATGAGCAGTTCTTC.

In its sample, this clonotype was seen many times. The chain carries TRBV5-1 and TRBJ1-1; D unclear. The CDR3 is made up of 15 amino acids. Germline V gives CDR1 SGHRS, CDR2 YFSETQ. V lost 0 bases, J lost 2 bases, and 11 bases lay in between. As DNA, the CDR3 is TGCGCCAGCAGCTTGGAACCGAAGGTAAACACTGAAGCTTTCTTT. It translates to CASSLEPKVNTEAFF.

This clonotype was picked up many times. CDR3 residues: CASKQTGLAEAFF. For the CDR3, the DNA is TGTGCCAGCAAACAGACAGGGCTCGCTGAAGCTTTCTTT. This chain connects TRBV2 to TRBJ1-1; 7 bases are shared with TRBD1. V lost 7 bases to trimming and J lost 6 bases; unmatched junction nucleotides: 8. This CDR3 comprises 13 residues. CDR1 and CDR2 from the germline V gene are SNHLY and FYNNEI.

In this sample, this clonotype turned up many times. The chain combines TRBV28 with TRBJ2-7; D possibly uses TRBD1 or TRBD2 (5 bases each). Between the trimmed V and J ends, which lost 6 bases and 6 bases, there was a span of 21 bases. Germline V gives CDR1 MDHEN, CDR2 SYDVKM. The CDR3 is 15 residues long. The CDR3 region has the DNA TGTGCCAGCAGCCATCCGGGGCCCACGAGGGGCGAGCAGTACTTC. Amino acids: CASSHPGPTRGEQYF.

The table lists this clonotype with many counts. This chain links TRBV7-6 with TRBJ2-7, with 8 bases identical to TRBD2. There are 16 residues in the CDR3. The germline gives CDR1 SGHVS, CDR2 FNYEAQ. The ends lost 2 bases at V and 2 bases at J; junction bases unmatched: 8. The CDR3 region is CASSLRAGASTYEQYF. CDR3 nucleotide sequence: TGTGCCAGCAGCTTAAGAGCGGGAGCTTCCACCTACGAGCAGTACTTC.

This clonotype was counted many times. V gene TRBV20-1 combines with J gene TRBJ2-7, with unresolved D. Trimming took 8 bases from V and 2 from J, leaving 13 bases between them. The germline V gene has CDR1 DFQATT and CDR2 SNEGSKA (reference sequence). The CDR3 has 12 residues. The CDR3 loop reads CSTKDGPYEQYF. CDR3 sequence (DNA): TGCAGTACCAAGGACGGTCCCTACGAGCAGTACTTC.

This clonotype was observed at least ten times. CDR3 DNA: TGTGCCAGTCGAAACGCTAGCGGAGAAGGCACAGATACGCAGTATTTT. Protein product: CASRNASGEGTDTQYF. The chain joins TRBV25-1 to TRBJ2-3; 7 nucleotides agree with TRBD2. The CDR3 totals 16 residues. Germline trimming cut 9 bases from V and 1 base from J; bases unmatched to any gene: 13. CDR1 is MGHDK, CDR2 SYGVNS, per germline.

Ten or more counts support this clonotype. The chain has TRBV12-3 or TRBV12-4 and TRBJ1-5; D unclear. Trimming shortened V by 6 bases and J by 0 bases, and 9 bases separated the two germline ends. CDR3 length: 14 amino acids. CDR3 DNA sequence: TGTGCCAGCAGGCCCCTGAATAGCAATCAGCCCCAGCATTTT. Its translation is CASRPLNSNQPQHF.

This clonotype was picked up many times. The chain has TRBV24-1 and TRBJ1-5; 8 nucleotides align to TRBD1. V lost 4 bases, J lost 2 bases, and 3 bases stayed unmatched. This CDR3 has 15 amino acids. Per the germline V gene, CDR1 is KGHDR and CDR2 is SFDVKD. CDR3 coding DNA: TGTGCCACCAGTGAGACAGGGGAAGGCAATCAGCCCCAGCATTTT. Protein: CATSETGEGNQPQHF.

This chain joins TRBV7-9 and TRBJ2-2; D not resolved. The CDR3 is 13 residues long. V lost 6 bases, J lost 1 base, and 6 bases lay in between. Germline V gene lookup returns CDR1 SEHNR and CDR2 FQNEAQ (reference sequence). The chain's CDR3 is CASRSENTGELFF. In DNA, the CDR3 is TGTGCCAGCAGGTCGGAGAACACCGGGGAGCTGTTTTTT.

This clonotype has at least ten counts. The chain uses TRBV6-5 and TRBJ1-1; 10 bases agree with TRBD1. There are 14 residues in the CDR3. Trimming cost V 7 bases and J 2 bases; bases outside gene matches: 4. Germline assignment: CDR1 MNHEY and CDR2 SVGAGI. The CDR3 sequence is CASNRDRGNTEAFF. CDR3 sequence (DNA): TGTGCCAGCAACCGGGACAGGGGTAACACTGAAGCTTTCTTT.

This clonotype was found many times. This sequence joins TRBV10-2 and TRBJ1-1; no clear D gene. Germline CDR1 is WSHSY and CDR2 is SAAADI. Trimming pared 6 bases from V and 8 bases from J, leaving 10 bases between. The CDR3 is made up of 11 amino acids. Here the CDR3 DNA reads TGCGCCAGCAGATCGCTGGTAGAAGCTTTCTTT. Amino acids: CASRSLVEAFF.

This clonotype has at least ten counts. The rearrangement joins TRBV12-3 or TRBV12-4 to TRBJ1-1, with a weak D call TRBD1 (6 bases). V dropped 5 bases and J dropped 1 base, with 14 bases sitting between them. CDR3 length: 15 residues. The DNA of the CDR3 is TGTGCCAGCAGTGCCCCGGACAGCAAGAACACTGAAGCTTTCTTT. Amino acid sequence: CASSAPDSKNTEAFF.

This clonotype occurred many times. The chain combines TRBV20-1 with TRBJ2-7; 7 bases line up with TRBD2. The trim removed 6 bases at V and 3 bases at J, leaving 8 bases unmatched. Germline lookup yields CDR1 DFQATT and CDR2 SNEGSKA (reference sequence). The CDR3 is 13 amino acids. CDR3 in DNA: TGCAGTGCCATACCGGGGGGTTTCTACGAGCAGTACTTC. Amino acids: CSAIPGGFYEQYF.

About this clonotype itself: A much bigger clone sits one base away, suggesting this may be a read error. This chain joins TRBV2 and TRBJ2-3; possible D gene TRBD1, 5 bases. CDR1 is SNHLY, CDR2 FYNNEI, per germline. V lost 3 bases and J lost 2, with 18 bases in between. The CDR3 has 17 residues. The CDR3 DNA sequence: TGTGCCAGCAGTGAGCCTCCCCAGGGATACATCACAGATACGCAGTATTTT. Translation: CASSEPPQGYITDTQYF.

In its sample, this clonotype was seen many times. The gene calls are TRBV10-3 and TRBJ2-2, with 14 positions matching TRBD2. The CDR3 sequence is 15 residues long. Trimming cost V 7 bases and J 9 bases; bases outside gene matches: 7. Germline lookup yields CDR1 ENHRY and CDR2 SYGVKD. CDR3 in amino acids: CAITNGTSGSRELFF. CDR3 bases: TGTGCCATCACAAACGGGACTAGCGGGAGTCGGGAGCTGTTTTTT.

The chain uses TRBV5-1 and TRBJ1-5; maybe TRBD1 (6 bases). The CDR3 runs to 15 residues. V was shortened by 2 bases and J by 7 bases, with 16 bases between the two germline ends. Germline V CDR1 and CDR2: SGHRS, YFSETQ. Here the CDR3 DNA reads TGCGCCAGCAGCTTTGGAGGGGGACTCGACCAGCCCCAGCATTTT. Translating gives CASSFGGGLDQPQHF.